These 32 T cell receptor beta chains were sequenced from one sample in a study of T cell responses to AZD1222 COVID-19 vaccine (dated by TCRdb to the early 2020s). Reading the label with the study, this specimen's time point is: baseline before first vaccination. Library preparation employed the immunoSEQ multiplex PCR assay. Here the immuneACCESS table is served through TCRdb, limited to in-frame sequences with V and J called. Missing clones are a known gap in these copies; in checked studies unresolved V genes cover under half, and the rest lacks a known reason. The sample records about 120,000 clones, approximately 90% of which are singletons. More than 6% of the sample goes to the ten largest clones. Sample: peripheral blood, taken on day 0 of AZD1222 vaccination. All receptors derive from an adult in good health.

The chain employs TRBV28 and TRBJ1-3, with D perhaps TRBD1 (6 bases). Trimming pared 6 bases from V and 3 bases from J, leaving 24 bases between. The V gene's germline CDR1 is MDHEN and CDR2 SYDVKM. The CDR3 has 18 residues. The CDR3 here is CASSSGTGWFGYGNTIYF. CDR3 sequence (DNA): TGTGCCAGCAGCTCGGGAACAGGGTGGTTTGGTTATGGAAACACCATATATTTT.

In its sample, this clone was seen once. The J gene is TRBJ2-1, the V gene TRBV6-5, with D uncertain. The CDR3 spans 13 residues. Germline-derived CDR1 and CDR2 are MNHEY and SVGAGI. V dropped 7 bases and J dropped 8 bases, with 15 bases sitting between them. CDR3 loop: CASTPPGSDEQFF. For the CDR3, the DNA is TGTGCCAGCACCCCACCCGGAAGCGATGAGCAGTTCTTC.

V gene TRBV6-5 combines with J gene TRBJ2-1, with a tentative D call TRBD1 (6 bases). Trimming took 0 bases from V and 10 from J, leaving 19 bases between them. The CDR3 is 16 residues long. CDR1 and CDR2 from the germline V gene are MNHEY and SVGAGI. The CDR3 DNA follows: TGTGCCAGCAGTTACTCTAACAGGGCCCCACCGGGGGAGCAGTTCTTC. It yields the protein CASSYSNRAPPGEQFF.

J is TRBJ2-2 and V is TRBV14; 11 nucleotides align to TRBD2. The CDR3 consists of 17 residues. From germline, CDR1 is SGHDN and CDR2 FVKESK. Trimming took 1 base from V and 6 from J; bases not matched to a gene: 7. CDR3 amino acids: CASSQGLRLAGPGELFF. DNA for the CDR3: TGTGCCAGCAGCCAAGGACTCCGACTAGCGGGACCCGGGGAGCTGTTTTTT.

For the CDR3, the DNA is TGCGCCAGCAGTGGGTTAGGAGACGCCGGGGAGCTGTTTTTT. Translating it yields CASSGLGDAGELFF. V gene TRBV10-2 combines with J gene TRBJ2-2; no firm D call. The V end lost 4 bases, the J end lost 6 bases, and 12 bases lay between the germline ends. The germline V gene encodes CDR1 WSHSY and CDR2 SAAADI. The CDR3 consists of 14 residues.

The V gene is TRBV7-8, the J gene TRBJ1-4, with D perhaps TRBD1 (5 bases). Trimming took off 2 bases at V and 10 bases at J, with 5 bases between the two ends. This CDR3 region has 11 residues. The germline V gene encodes CDR1 SGHVS and CDR2 FQNEAQ. The CDR3 nucleotides read TGTGCCAGCAGCTTACAGGGAAAACTGTTTTTT. This gives the protein CASSLQGKLFF.

J is TRBJ1-4 and V is TRBV7-2; D is unresolved. The CDR3 covers 13 residues. Trimming left V 5 bases short and J 4 bases short, with 8 bases between. The germline V gene has CDR1 SGHTA and CDR2 FQGNSA. In nucleotides, the CDR3 is TGTGCCAGCAGCCGGGCGGATAATGAAAAACTGTTTTTT. Residues: CASSRADNEKLFF.

V usage is TRBV27 and J usage is TRBJ1-1; TRBD1 might be the D (5 bases). Germline V lookup: CDR1 MNHEY, CDR2 SMNVEV (reference sequence). Trimming removed 4 bases from V and 10 bases from J, with 13 bases in between. The CDR3 contains 12 residues. The chain's CDR3 is CASSSPRGVAFF. CDR3 DNA: TGTGCCAGCAGTTCCCCCCGGGGGGTAGCTTTCTTT.

This chain uses TRBV5-1 with TRBJ2-3; D unclear. CDR1 and CDR2 from the germline V gene are SGHRS and YFSETQ. There are 14 residues in the CDR3. CDR3 bases: TGCGCTTTCCGGGCAGGCCCGAGCGCAGATACGCAGTATTTT. The encoded protein is CAFRAGPSADTQYF. Based on the CDR3 plus reference TRBV5-1 and TRBJ2-3, the full variable domain is KAGVTQTPRYLIKTRGQQVTLSCSPISGHRSVSWYQQTPGQGLQFLFEYFSETQRNKGNFPGRFSGRQFSNSRSEMNVSTLELGDSALYLCAFRAGPSADTQYFGPGTRLTVL.

V usage is TRBV5-1 and J usage is TRBJ1-1; no definite D call. This CDR3 is 14 amino acids long. V lost 3 bases and J 4 bases, leaving 13 bases between the germline ends. Germline V gene data show CDR1 as SGHRS and CDR2 as YFSETQ. This chain's CDR3 is CASSSAAHITEAFF. CDR3 bases: TGCGCCAGCAGCTCGGCGGCGCATATCACTGAAGCTTTCTTT. The full variable domain, its missing parts supplied by reference TRBV5-1 and TRBJ1-1, is KAGVTQTPRYLIKTRGQQVTLSCSPISGHRSVSWYQQTPGQGLQFLFEYFSETQRNKGNFPGRFSGRQFSNSRSEMNVSTLELGDSALYLCASSSAAHITEAFFGQGTRLTVV.

The chain uses TRBV6-1 and TRBJ2-1; 12 bases are shared with TRBD2. The CDR3 runs to 18 residues. The germline gives CDR1 MNHNS, CDR2 SASEGT. J gave up 3 bases and V 3 bases, and 9 bases lay outside the gene matches. Here the CDR3 DNA reads TGTGCCAGCAGTGACCAACTAGCGGGAGGTACGATCTACAATGAGCAGTTCTTC. It yields the protein CASSDQLAGGTIYNEQFF.

This sequence joins TRBV25-1 and TRBJ1-2; possible D gene TRBD1, 6 bases. CDR3 length: 14 residues. CDR1 is MGHDK, CDR2 SYGVNS, per germline. Between the trimmed V and J ends, which lost 3 bases and 3 bases, there was a span of 11 bases. The CDR3 sequence is CASSESGVYYGYTF. The CDR3, as DNA: TGTGCCAGCAGTGAGTCAGGGGTTTACTATGGCTACACCTTC.

This rearrangement joins TRBV28 to TRBJ2-7; TRBD1 matches 7 bases. The V segment lost 6 bases and the J segment 4 bases; nucleotides outside the gene matches: 12. CDR1 is MDHEN, CDR2 SYDVKM, per germline. The CDR3 runs 15 residues. The chain's CDR3 is CASSSRVGGEYEQYF. CDR3 DNA sequence: TGTGCCAGCAGCTCGCGAGTAGGGGGCGAGTACGAGCAGTACTTC.

A single count supports this clone. The chain recombines TRBV27 with TRBJ1-5, with unresolved D. The V gene's germline CDR1 is MNHEY and CDR2 SMNVEV (reference sequence). The length of the CDR3 is 14 residues. The V and J ends lost 2 bases and 6 bases respectively, with 11 bases between them. For the CDR3, the DNA is TGTGCCAGCAGTTTAACCGGGAAAAGTCAGCCCCAGCATTTT. Protein: CASSLTGKSQPQHF.

Written as DNA, the CDR3 is TGCGCCAGCAGCACTGGACAGCCCACAGATACGCAGTATTTT. Protein: CASSTGQPTDTQYF. The chain has TRBV5-1 and TRBJ2-3; maybe TRBD1 (6 bases). The CDR3 length is 14 residues. CDR1 and CDR2 (germline): SGHRS, YFSETQ. With 4 bases removed from V and 2 bases from J, the gap between germline ends came to 11 bases.

The V and J genes are TRBV4-1 and TRBJ2-3; 14 bases map to TRBD2. Germline V gene data show CDR1 as MGHRA and CDR2 as YSYEKL. With 4 bases clipped from V and 5 bases from J, the junction kept 5 bases outside the gene matches. CDR3 size: 16 residues. The CDR3 spells CASSPTSGRAIDTQYF. Here the CDR3 DNA reads TGCGCCAGCAGCCCGACTAGCGGGAGGGCCATAGATACGCAGTATTTT.

V usage is TRBV7-9 and J usage is TRBJ2-2; 12 nucleotides agree with TRBD2. The length of the CDR3 is 17 residues. Per the germline V gene, CDR1 is SEHNR and CDR2 is FQNEAQ (reference sequence). V was clipped by 5 bases and J by 2 bases; unmatched bases: 6. The CDR3: CASSLRLAGANTGELFF. In nucleotides, the CDR3 is TGTGCCAGCAGCCTGAGACTAGCGGGAGCTAACACCGGGGAGCTGTTTTTT.

This chain links TRBV6-5 with TRBJ2-1, with D possibly being TRBD2 (5 bases). Deletions cut 6 bases from V and 1 base from J, with 13 bases between. The CDR3 is 15 amino acids. The germline V gene has CDR1 MNHEY and CDR2 SVGAGI. The CDR3 reads CASSPLRGSYNEQFF. The CDR3 DNA reads TGTGCCAGCAGCCCCCTACGGGGTTCCTACAATGAGCAGTTCTTC.

J is TRBJ1-2 and V is TRBV6-5; possible D gene TRBD1, 6 bases. With 6 bases removed from V and 6 bases from J, the gap between germline ends came to 17 bases. The CDR3 contains 14 residues. Germline V gives CDR1 MNHEY, CDR2 SVGAGI. The CDR3 coding sequence is TGTGCCAGCAGCCCCGCCTACAGGGAGAATGGCTACACCTTC. It specifies CASSPAYRENGYTF.

V gene TRBV2 combines with J gene TRBJ1-2; D is possibly TRBD1 (6 bases). The CDR3 runs to 15 residues. Germline lookup yields CDR1 SNHLY and CDR2 FYNNEI. The V gene lost 2 bases and the J gene lost 3 bases, with 13 bases spanning the gap. In DNA form, the CDR3 reads TGTGCCAGCAGTGAACTCTCAGGGGCTGACTATGGCTACACCTTC. Translating it yields CASSELSGADYGYTF.

The genes are TRBV25-1 and TRBJ1-1, with D perhaps matching TRBD1 (5 bases). The ends were cut back, 1 base at V and 1 base at J, with 13 bases in the middle. The CDR3 has 16 residues. Germline V gives CDR1 MGHDK, CDR2 SYGVNS. The CDR3 region is CASSESGPPGNTEAFF. CDR3 DNA: TGTGCCAGCAGTGAATCAGGGCCCCCGGGGAACACTGAAGCTTTCTTT.

The chain employs TRBV9 and TRBJ2-7, with D possibly being TRBD1 (6 bases). The germline CDR1 and CDR2 sequences are SGDLS and YYNGEE. V was pared by 4 bases and J by 0 bases, with 14 bases between. CDR3 length equals 15 residues. The CDR3 bases are TGTGCCAGCAGCCCCAGGGGTGAGGGCTCCTACGAGCAGTACTTC. Translated, it gives CASSPRGEGSYEQYF.

The rearrangement joins TRBV10-2 to TRBJ1-4; 8 positions match TRBD1. Trimming at V came to 5 bases and at J to 8 bases, leaving 7 bases not matched to a gene. This CDR3 contains 14 residues. Per germline, CDR1 WSHSY and CDR2 SAAADI. The CDR3: CASSRGQGGEKLFF. The CDR3 coding sequence is TGCGCCAGCAGTCGCGGACAGGGAGGAGAAAAACTGTTTTTT.

The V gene is TRBV14, the J gene TRBJ2-7; 9 bases map to TRBD2. Germline CDR1 SGHDN, CDR2 FVKESK. The CDR3 sequence is 16 residues long. V shed 1 base and J 2 bases; nucleotides not matched to a gene: 6. This CDR3 is CASSQVRTSVAYEQYF. For the CDR3, the DNA is TGTGCCAGCAGCCAAGTACGGACTAGCGTCGCCTACGAGCAGTACTTC.

The gene calls are TRBV5-6 and TRBJ1-5; D might be TRBD1 (6 bases). The CDR3 has 14 amino acids. Trimming took 2 bases from V and 5 from J, leaving 11 bases between them. CDR1 is SGHDT and CDR2 is YYEEEE in the germline V gene. The CDR3 DNA reads TGTGCCAGCAGCTTACGGGGGCGCGATCAGCCCCAGCATTTT. Translation gives CASSLRGRDQPQHF.

V and J are TRBV19 and TRBJ2-3; D may be TRBD1 or TRBD2 (6 bases each). V lost 9 bases to trimming and J lost 5 bases, with 15 bases between them. This CDR3 is built from 13 residues. In germline, CDR1 is LNHDA, CDR2 SQIVND (reference sequence). CDR3 region: CASEGGQRDTQYF. The DNA of the CDR3 is TGTGCCAGCGAGGGGGGTCAGCGAGATACGCAGTATTTT. The complete variable domain, with remaining parts taken from reference TRBV19 and TRBJ2-3, reads DGGITQSPKYLFRKEGQNVTLSCEQNLNHDAMYWYRQDPGQGLRLIYYSQIVNDFQKGDIAEGYSVSREKKESFPLTVTSAQKNPTAFYLCASEGGQRDTQYFGPGTRLTVL.

The CDR3, as DNA: TGTGCCAGCAGCCACTCCGGGACAGGGTATTCACCCCTCCACTTT. Amino acids: CASSHSGTGYSPLHF. The V call is TRBV5-6, the J call TRBJ1-6; 9 bases map to TRBD1. Germline lookup yields CDR1 SGHDT and CDR2 YYEEEE. The CDR3 has 15 residues. V lost 4 bases, J lost 8 bases, and 7 bases stayed unmatched.

This sequence joins TRBV5-4 and TRBJ1-6; 7 bases map to TRBD1. CDR3 size: 14 residues. V shed 4 bases and J 8 bases; nucleotides not matched to a gene: 6. Looked up from germline, CDR1 is SGHNT and CDR2 is YYREEE (reference sequence). CDR3 in amino acids: CASSLGGRDSPLHF. As DNA, the CDR3 is TGTGCCAGCAGCCTAGGGGGCCGGGATTCACCCCTCCACTTT.

V usage is TRBV5-4 and J usage is TRBJ1-2; possible D gene TRBD1, 6 bases. Trimming took 4 bases from V and 2 from J, leaving 21 bases between them. This CDR3 region has 17 residues. Germline CDR1 reads SGHNT; CDR2 reads YYREEE (reference sequence). The CDR3 region is CASSKDRREGLNYGYTF. The CDR3 DNA sequence: TGTGCCAGCAGCAAGGACAGACGCGAAGGGCTCAACTATGGCTACACCTTC.

This clone was picked up a small number of times. J is TRBJ2-2 and V is TRBV7-2; TRBD1 matches 11 bases. With 1 base clipped from V and 7 bases from J, the junction kept 5 bases outside the gene matches. Germline V gene sequence: CDR1 SGHTA, CDR2 FQGNSA. This CDR3 is built from 16 residues. The CDR3: CASSLGTGGAGGELFF. DNA for the CDR3: TGTGCCAGCAGCTTAGGGACAGGGGGCGCGGGCGGGGAGCTGTTTTTT.

This clone came up once. The V and J genes are TRBV7-9 and TRBJ1-2; the match to TRBD1 covers 7 bases. This CDR3 has 13 amino acids. With 4 bases clipped from V and 6 bases from J, the junction kept 5 bases outside the gene matches. Per germline, CDR1 SEHNR and CDR2 FQNEAQ (reference sequence). The CDR3 DNA reads TGTGCCAGCAGCTACGCCCAGGGGGATGGCTACACCTTC. Residues: CASSYAQGDGYTF. Drawing the rest from reference TRBV7-9 and TRBJ1-2, the complete variable domain is DTGVSQNPRHKITKRGQNVTFRCDPISEHNRLYWYRQTLGQGPEFLTYFQNEAQLEKSRLLSDRFSAERPKGSFSTLEIQRTEQGDSAMYLCASSYAQGDGYTFGSGTRLTVV.

The genes are TRBV2 and TRBJ1-2, with 7 bases lining up with TRBD1. Germline trimming cut 6 bases from V and 8 bases from J; bases unmatched to any gene: 9. Germline lookup yields CDR1 SNHLY and CDR2 FYNNEI. This CDR3 has 13 residues. The CDR3 protein is CASRATGAGGYTF. The CDR3 DNA follows: TGTGCCAGCAGGGCTACAGGGGCGGGCGGCTACACCTTC.